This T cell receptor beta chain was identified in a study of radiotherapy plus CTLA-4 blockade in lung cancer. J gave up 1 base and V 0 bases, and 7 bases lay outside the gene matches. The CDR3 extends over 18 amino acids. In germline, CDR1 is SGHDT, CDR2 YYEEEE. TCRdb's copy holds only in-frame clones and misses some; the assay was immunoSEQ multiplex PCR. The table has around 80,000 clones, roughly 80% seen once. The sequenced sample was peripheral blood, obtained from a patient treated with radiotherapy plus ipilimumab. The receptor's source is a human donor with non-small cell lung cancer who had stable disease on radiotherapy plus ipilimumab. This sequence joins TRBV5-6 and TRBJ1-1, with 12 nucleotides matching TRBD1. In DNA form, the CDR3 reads TGTGCCAGCAGCTTGGCGGCGGGACAGGGGGCGAAGAACACTGAAGCTTTCTTT. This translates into CASSLAAGQGAKNTEAFF.